This TCR beta chain was sequenced during a study of blood T cell repertoires in COVID-19 (dated by TCRdb to between 2020 and 2021). Regarding the complete study: Samples covering the acute and convalescent phases of COVID-19 were provided by collaborators in the United States, Italy and Spain. The sample metadata nearly always contained a de-identified subject ID, COVID-19 status, age in years and sex. Where available, HLA class I and class II types were taken from metadata supplied by the sample provider and were not determined by assay-based typing. The repertoires were released in a freely available public database meant as a resource for research on the immune response to SARS-CoV-2. Deeply sampled blood TCRbeta repertoires from subjects exposed to, actively infected with, or recovered from COVID-19 were included in the dataset. Samples came from the ongoing ImmuneRACE study (first 160 participants) plus 1,254 subjects from 6 global collaborators. The material from the prospective study consisted of cDNA or gDNA derived from T cells, B-cell-depleted T cells, or PBMCs.

CDR3 length: 14 amino acids, cysteine to phenylalanine. Only the CDR3 DNA is retained, 42 bases long and in frame from the first base. V gives up 7 bases and J gives up 0 bases, and the segment between their germline ends measures 9 bases. The germline V gene sets CDR1 to ENHRY and CDR2 to SYGVKD. Whole blood was collected in K2EDTA tubes by collaborating institutions according to the institutions' own protocols. Collaborator samples were shipped for TCRbeta analysis as frozen whole blood, isolated PBMCs, or DNA extracted from either sample type. Of note for this clone: It has no known antigen specificity. Qualities for individual bases were not recorded, and no much larger clone is one base off.

The immunoSEQ Assay, a bias-controlled multiplex PCR, was used to amplify TCRbeta CDR3 regions from genomic DNA. The study's processing was this. The number of nucleated cells in each sample was estimated from the amplification of reference gene primers within the assay. Sequence reads were collapsed and filtered to measure the absolute abundance of every unique TCRbeta CDR3 rearrangement. Productive Simpson clonality was computed per sample as the square root of Simpson's diversity index over productive rearrangements. The immuneACCESS repertoire file appears here via TCRdb, limited to in-frame rearrangements. These files lack a portion of the clones; in checked studies, under half of the deficit traces to unresolved V genes, and the cause of the others is not known. The V and J calls and clone size come from that table; D and trimming were worked out from the DNA. A total of some 120,000 clones appear in this sample, 75% to 90% of them only once. 2% to 2.5% of the sample lies in the top ten.

Study-level results and caveats: Clinical and demographic metadata were provided uncurated, with the amount varying by source and participant.

Here the chain combines TRBV10-3 and TRBJ2-2, and the D gene may be TRBD1, 6 bases matching. Sequencing was performed on peripheral blood. The origin of this receptor is a man between 25 and 39 years old with acute or convalescent COVID-19. The CDR3 reads CAITWTANTGELFF. The DNA sequence is TGTGCCATCACCTGGACAGCGAACACCGGGGAGCTGTTTTTT.